These 2 T cell receptor beta chains were all obtained from the same sample, sequenced in a study of cytomegalovirus exposure and HLA in healthy donors. PCR involved 60 Vbeta and 13 Jbeta primers. Generated by immunoSEQ multiplex PCR, the TCRdb table keeps only in-frame clones and is missing some. Here the sample spans about 160,000 clones, around 88% being singletons. The sample consisted of PBMCs. These receptors all stem from a woman under 30 in good health and CMV-seronegative.

This chain connects TRBV4-2 to TRBJ1-4; D may be TRBD1 (5 bases). Germline V gene sequence: CDR1 LGHNA, CDR2 YNFKEQ. The CDR3 loop spans 16 amino acids. Between the trimmed V and J ends, which lost 1 base and 0 bases, there was a span of 9 bases. CDR3 residues: CASSQGRQTTNEKLFF. The DNA for the CDR3 is TGTGCCAGCAGCCAAGGTCGACAGACAACTAATGAAAAACTGTTTTTT.

The rearrangement uses TRBV6-1 and TRBJ2-1; 9 bases are shared with TRBD2. Germline V gene data show CDR1 as MNHNS and CDR2 as SASEGT. V lost 0 bases to trimming and J lost 10 bases; unmatched junction nucleotides: 7. The CDR3 sequence is 15 residues long. In DNA, the CDR3 is TGTGCCAGCAGTGAAGCGGGCGGGGGGGCCAGGGAGCAGTTCTTC. It specifies CASSEAGGGAREQFF.